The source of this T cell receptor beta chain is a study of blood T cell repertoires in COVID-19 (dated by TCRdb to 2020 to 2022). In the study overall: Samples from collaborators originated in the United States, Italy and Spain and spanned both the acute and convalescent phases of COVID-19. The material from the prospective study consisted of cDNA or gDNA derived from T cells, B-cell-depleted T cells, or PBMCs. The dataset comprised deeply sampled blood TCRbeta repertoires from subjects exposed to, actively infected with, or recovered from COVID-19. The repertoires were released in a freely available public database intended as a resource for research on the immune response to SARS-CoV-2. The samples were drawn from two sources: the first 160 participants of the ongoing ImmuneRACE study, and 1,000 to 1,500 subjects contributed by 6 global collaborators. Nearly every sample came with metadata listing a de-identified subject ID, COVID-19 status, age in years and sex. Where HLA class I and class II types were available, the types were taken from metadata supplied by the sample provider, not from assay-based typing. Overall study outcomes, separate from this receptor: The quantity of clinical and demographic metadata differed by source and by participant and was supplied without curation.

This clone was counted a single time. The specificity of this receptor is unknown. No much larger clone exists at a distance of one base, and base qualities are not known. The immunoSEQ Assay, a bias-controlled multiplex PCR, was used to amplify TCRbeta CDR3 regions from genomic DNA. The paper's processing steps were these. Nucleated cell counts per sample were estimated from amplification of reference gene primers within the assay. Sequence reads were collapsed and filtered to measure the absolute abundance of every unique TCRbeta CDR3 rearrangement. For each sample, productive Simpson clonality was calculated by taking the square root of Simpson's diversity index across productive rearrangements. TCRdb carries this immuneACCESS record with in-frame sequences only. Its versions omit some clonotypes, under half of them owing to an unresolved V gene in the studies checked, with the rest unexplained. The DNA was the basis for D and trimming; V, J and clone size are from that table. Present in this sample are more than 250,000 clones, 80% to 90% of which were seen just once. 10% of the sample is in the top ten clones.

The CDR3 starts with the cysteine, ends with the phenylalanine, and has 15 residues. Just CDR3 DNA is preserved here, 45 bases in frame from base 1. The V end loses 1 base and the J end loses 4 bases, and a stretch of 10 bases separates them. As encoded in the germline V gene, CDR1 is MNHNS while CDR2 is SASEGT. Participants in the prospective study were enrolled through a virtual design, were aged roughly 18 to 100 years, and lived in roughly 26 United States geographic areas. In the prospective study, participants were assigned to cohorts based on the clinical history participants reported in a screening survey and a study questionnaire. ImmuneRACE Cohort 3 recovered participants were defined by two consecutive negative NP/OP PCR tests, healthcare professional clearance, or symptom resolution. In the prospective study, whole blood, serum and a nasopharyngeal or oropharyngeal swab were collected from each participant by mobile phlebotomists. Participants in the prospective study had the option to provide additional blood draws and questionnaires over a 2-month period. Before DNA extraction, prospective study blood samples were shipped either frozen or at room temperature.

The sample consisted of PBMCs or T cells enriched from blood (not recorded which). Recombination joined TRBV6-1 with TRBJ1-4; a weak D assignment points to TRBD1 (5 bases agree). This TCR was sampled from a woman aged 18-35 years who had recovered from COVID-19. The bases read TGTGCCAGCAGTGAAGGTCAACAGGTTAATGAAAAACTGTTTTTT. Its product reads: CASSEGQQVNEKLFF.